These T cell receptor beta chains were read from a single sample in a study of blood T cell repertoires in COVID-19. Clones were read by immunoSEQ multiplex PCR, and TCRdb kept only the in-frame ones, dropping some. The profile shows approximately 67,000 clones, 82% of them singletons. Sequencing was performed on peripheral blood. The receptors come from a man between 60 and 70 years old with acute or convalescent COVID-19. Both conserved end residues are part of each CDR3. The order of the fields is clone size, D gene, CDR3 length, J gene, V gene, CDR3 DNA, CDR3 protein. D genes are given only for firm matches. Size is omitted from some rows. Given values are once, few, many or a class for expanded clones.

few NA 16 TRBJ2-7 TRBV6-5 TGTGCCAGCAGTTACTTCGCGACAGTCAAAACCTACGAGCAGTACTTC CASSYFATVKTYEQYF
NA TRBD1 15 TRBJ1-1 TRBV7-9 TGTGCCAGCAGCCCGGGGGACAGGGGAGACACTGAAGCTTTCTTT CASSPGDRGDTEAFF
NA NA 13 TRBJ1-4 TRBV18 TGTGCCAGCTCACCGGGCGCAGGGCAGAAACTGTTTTTT CASSPGAGQKLFF
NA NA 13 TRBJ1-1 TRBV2 TGTGCCAGCAGTTCCCGAGGGAACACTGAAGCTTTCTTT CASSSRGNTEAFF
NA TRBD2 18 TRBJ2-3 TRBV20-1 TGCAGTGCTAGTCGCAGAACTAGCGGGGGGATTGGTACAGATACGCAGTATTTT CSASRRTSGGIGTDTQYF
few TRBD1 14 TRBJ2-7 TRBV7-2 TGTGCCAGCAGACCGGACAGGGGTACCTACGAGCAGTACTTC CASRPDRGTYEQYF
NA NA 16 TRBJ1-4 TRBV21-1 TGTGCCAGCAGCAAAGGGGCGACAGGGACTAATGAAAAACTGTTTTTT CASSKGATGTNEKLFF
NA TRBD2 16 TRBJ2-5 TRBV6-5 TGTGCCAGCAGTTTGGGACTAGCGGGGGGACAAGAGACCCAGTACTTC CASSLGLAGGQETQYF
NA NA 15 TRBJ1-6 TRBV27 TGTGCCAGCAGTGTCCGCGGCTTGGGTAATTCACCCCTCCACTTT CASSVRGLGNSPLHF
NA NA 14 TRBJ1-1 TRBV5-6 TGTGCCAGCAGCCGAACAGGGCTAAACACTGAAGCTTTCTTT CASSRTGLNTEAFF
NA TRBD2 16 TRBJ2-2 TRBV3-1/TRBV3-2 TGTGCCAGCAGCCCCGGGACTAGCGGGAACACCGGGGAGCTGTTTTTT CASSPGTSGNTGELFF
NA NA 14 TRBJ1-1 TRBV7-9 TGTGCCAGCAGCCCGGGACTTATGAACACTGAAGCTTTCTTT CASSPGLMNTEAFF
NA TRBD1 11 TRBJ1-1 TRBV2 TGTGCCAGCAGTGAACAGGGGGCGGGTTTCTTT CASSEQGAGFF
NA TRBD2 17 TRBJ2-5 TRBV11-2 TGTGCCAGCAGCTTAGTACTAGCGGGGGGGCCGGGGGAGACCCAGTACTTC CASSLVLAGGPGETQYF
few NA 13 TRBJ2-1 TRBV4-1 TGCGCCAGCAGCCAAGATAGGCAGCGGGAGCAGTTCTTC CASSQDRQREQFF
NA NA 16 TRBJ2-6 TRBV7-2 TGTGCCAGCAGCCCGTCGACTAGCTCTGGGGCCAACGTCCTGACTTTC CASSPSTSSGANVLTF
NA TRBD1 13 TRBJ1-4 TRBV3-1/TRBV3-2 TGTGCCAGCAGCCAAATACAGGGGGAAAAACTGTTTTTT CASSQIQGEKLFF
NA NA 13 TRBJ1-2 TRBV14 TGTGCCAGCAACTACAAGGCGGGCGGTGGCTACACCTTC CASNYKAGGGYTF
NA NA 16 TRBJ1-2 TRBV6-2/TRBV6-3 TGTGCCAGCAGTTATAACCAGGATTGGGCCGGCTATGGCTACACCTTC CASSYNQDWAGYGYTF
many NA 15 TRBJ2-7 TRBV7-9 TGTGCCAGCAGCCCCAGAGGGAGCAGCGGTGCCGAGCAGTACTTC CASSPRGSSGAEQYF
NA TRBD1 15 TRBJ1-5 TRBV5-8 TGTGCCAGCAGCTCCGGGACAGGGATATTTCAGCCCCAGCATTTT CASSSGTGIFQPQHF
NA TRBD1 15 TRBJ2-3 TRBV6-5 TGTGCCAGCAGCGGCCACCAGGGGGCGTCAGATACGCAGTATTTT CASSGHQGASDTQYF
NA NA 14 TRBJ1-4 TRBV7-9 TGTGCCAGCAGCCTGGGGGGAGGAGATGAAAAACTGTTTTTT CASSLGGGDEKLFF
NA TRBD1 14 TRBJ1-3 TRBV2 TGTGCCAGCAGGGGGGACAGGCTGACTGACACCATATATTTT CASRGDRLTDTIYF
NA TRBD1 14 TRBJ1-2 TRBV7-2 TGTGCCAGCAGCTTAAACAGGGGGAACTATGGCTACACCTTC CASSLNRGNYGYTF
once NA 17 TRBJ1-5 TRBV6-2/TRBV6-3 TGTGCCAGCAGTTACTCGAAGGTTCGGGGGGCGCCTAGGGCCCAGCATTTT CASSYSKVRGAPRAQHF
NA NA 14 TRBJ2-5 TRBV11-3 TGTGCCAGCAGCAGAGACAGGAGTCAAGAGACCCAGTACTTC CASSRDRSQETQYF
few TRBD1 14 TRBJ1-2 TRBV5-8 TGTGCCAGCAGTCGAACAGGGGGCAACTATGGCTACACCTTC CASSRTGGNYGYTF
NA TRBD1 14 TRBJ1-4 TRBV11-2 TGTGCCAGCAGCCCAGGGGGCGGACATGAAAAACTGTTTTTT CASSPGGGHEKLFF
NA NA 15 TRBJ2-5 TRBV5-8 TGTGCCAGCAGCCCGAGGGTCAGGGGCCAAGAGACCCAGTACTTC CASSPRVRGQETQYF
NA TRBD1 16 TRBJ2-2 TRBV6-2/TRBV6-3 TGTGCCAGCAGTCTAGACAGGGGATGGGACACCGGGGAGCTGTTTTTT CASSLDRGWDTGELFF
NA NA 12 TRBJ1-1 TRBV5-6 TGTGCCAGCAACGATCCGGGCACTGAAGCTTTCTTT CASNDPGTEAFF
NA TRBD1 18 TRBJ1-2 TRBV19 TGTGCCAGTAGCAGTATAAGAGGGCAGGGGGCGACTAACTATGGCTACACCTTC CASSSIRGQGATNYGYTF
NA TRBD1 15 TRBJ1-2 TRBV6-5 TGTGCCAGCAGTTACTCGTCCAGGGGGCTCAGCGGCTACACCTTC CASSYSSRGLSGYTF
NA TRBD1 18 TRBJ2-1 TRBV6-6 TGTGCCAGCAGTCTCCGGGACAGGGGTCCGGGGAGCTACAATGAGCAGTTCTTC CASSLRDRGPGSYNEQFF
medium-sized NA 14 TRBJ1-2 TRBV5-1 TGCGCCACTTCATCGGGGGGGCGCGACTATGGCTACACCTTC CATSSGGRDYGYTF